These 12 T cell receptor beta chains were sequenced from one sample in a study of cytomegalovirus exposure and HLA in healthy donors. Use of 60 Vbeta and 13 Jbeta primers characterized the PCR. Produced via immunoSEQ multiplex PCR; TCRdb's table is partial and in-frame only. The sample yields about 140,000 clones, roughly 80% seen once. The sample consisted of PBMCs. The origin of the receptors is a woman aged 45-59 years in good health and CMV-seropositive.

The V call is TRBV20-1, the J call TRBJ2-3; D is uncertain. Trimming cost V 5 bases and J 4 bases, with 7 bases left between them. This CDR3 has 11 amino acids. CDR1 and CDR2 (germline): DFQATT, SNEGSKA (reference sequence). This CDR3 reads CSAPRADTQYF. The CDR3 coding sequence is TGCAGTGCTCCCCGAGCAGATACGCAGTATTTT.

CDR3 coding DNA: TGTGCCAGCAGTCACACCCAGGGGATCAGGAATGAGCAGTTCTTC. Its protein product is CASSHTQGIRNEQFF. The chain links TRBV27 to TRBJ2-1; tentative D call: TRBD1 (6 bases). V gave up 5 bases and J gave up 7 bases, with 18 bases separating them. Germline CDR1 reads MNHEY; CDR2 reads SMNVEV (reference sequence). The CDR3 is 15 residues long.

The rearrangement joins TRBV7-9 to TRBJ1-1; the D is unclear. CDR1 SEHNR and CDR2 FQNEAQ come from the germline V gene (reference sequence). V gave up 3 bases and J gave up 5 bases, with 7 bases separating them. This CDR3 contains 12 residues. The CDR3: CASSFRVTEAFF. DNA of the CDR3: TGTGCCAGCAGCTTCCGGGTAACTGAAGCTTTCTTT.

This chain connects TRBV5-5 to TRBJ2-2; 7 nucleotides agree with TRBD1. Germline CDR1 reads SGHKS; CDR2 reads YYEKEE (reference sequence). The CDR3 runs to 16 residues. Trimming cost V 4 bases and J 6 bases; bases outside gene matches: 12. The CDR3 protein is CASSLNGQAGAGELFF. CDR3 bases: TGTGCCAGCAGCCTAAATGGACAGGCTGGGGCCGGGGAGCTGTTTTTT.

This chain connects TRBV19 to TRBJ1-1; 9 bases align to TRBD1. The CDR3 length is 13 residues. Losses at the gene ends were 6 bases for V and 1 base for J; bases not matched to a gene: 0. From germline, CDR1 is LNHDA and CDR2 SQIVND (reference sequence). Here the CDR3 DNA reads TGTGCCAGTAGGGGACAGGGGAACACTGAAGCTTTCTTT. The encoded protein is CASRGQGNTEAFF.

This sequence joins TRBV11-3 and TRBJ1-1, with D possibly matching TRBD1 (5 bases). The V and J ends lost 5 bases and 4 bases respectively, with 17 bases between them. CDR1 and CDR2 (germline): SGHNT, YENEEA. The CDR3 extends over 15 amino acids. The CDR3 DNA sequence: TGTGCCAGCAGCGTGCCCGGGGGAAGGGGCACTGAAGCTTTCTTT. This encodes CASSVPGGRGTEAFF.

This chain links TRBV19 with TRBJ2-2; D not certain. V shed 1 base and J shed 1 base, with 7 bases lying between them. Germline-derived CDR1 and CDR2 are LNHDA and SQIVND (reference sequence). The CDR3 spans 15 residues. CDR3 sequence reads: CASSIGEQNTGELFF. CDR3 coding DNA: TGTGCCAGTAGTATAGGTGAGCAGAACACCGGGGAGCTGTTTTTT.

The chain's CDR3 is CASSFPGGSEKLFF. In DNA form, the CDR3 reads TGTGCCAGCAGCTTCCCAGGGGGTAGTGAAAAACTGTTTTTT. The chain carries TRBV5-4 and TRBJ1-4; 7 bases align to TRBD1. The CDR3 spans 14 residues. Germline CDR1 reads SGHNT; CDR2 reads YYREEE (reference sequence). The trim removed 2 bases at V and 7 bases at J, leaving 5 bases unmatched.

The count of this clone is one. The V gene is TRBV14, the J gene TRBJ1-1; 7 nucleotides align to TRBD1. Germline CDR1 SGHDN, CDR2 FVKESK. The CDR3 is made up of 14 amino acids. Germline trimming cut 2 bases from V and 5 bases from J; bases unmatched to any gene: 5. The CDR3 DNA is TGTGCCAGCAGCCAACTACAGGGGAGGACTGAAGCTTTCTTT. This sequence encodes CASSQLQGRTEAFF.

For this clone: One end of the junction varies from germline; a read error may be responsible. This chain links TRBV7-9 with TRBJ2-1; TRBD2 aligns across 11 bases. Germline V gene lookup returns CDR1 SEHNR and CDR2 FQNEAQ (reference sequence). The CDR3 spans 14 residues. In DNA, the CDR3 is TGTGCCAGCAGTTTAGCGGGGGGGCCGGCTGAGCAGTTCTTC. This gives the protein CASSLAGGPAEQFF.

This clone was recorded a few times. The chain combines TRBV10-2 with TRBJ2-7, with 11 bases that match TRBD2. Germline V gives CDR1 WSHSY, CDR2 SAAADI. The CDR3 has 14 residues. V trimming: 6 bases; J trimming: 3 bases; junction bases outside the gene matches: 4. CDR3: CASSLAGGGYEQYF. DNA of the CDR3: TGCGCCAGCAGCCTAGCGGGGGGAGGCTACGAGCAGTACTTC.

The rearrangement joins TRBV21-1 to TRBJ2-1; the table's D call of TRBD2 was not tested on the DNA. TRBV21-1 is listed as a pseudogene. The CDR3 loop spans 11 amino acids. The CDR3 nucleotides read TGTGCTGTCGAGGAGGGAAATGAGCAGTTCTTC. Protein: CAVEEGNEQFF.